This T cell receptor beta chain was recorded in a study of OX40 agonist ivuxolimab in advanced cancers. Findings and limits, study-wide: By week 6 at 0.1 to 3.0 mg/kg, blood CD4+ and CD8+ T cells had expanded clonally.

The CDR3 is made up of 18 amino acids. Germline loops: CDR1 SNHLY, CDR2 FYNNEI. The trim removed 2 bases at V and 0 bases at J, leaving 8 bases unmatched. Turning to this clone: Its antigen is unknown.

TCRdb's copy holds only in-frame clones and misses some; the assay was immunoSEQ multiplex PCR. The sample carries roughly 100,000 clones, just under 95% recorded once. The sample in question was CD4+ or CD8+ T cells sorted from blood, obtained in a trial of the OX40 agonist ivuxolimab. The origin of this receptor is an adult with an advanced solid tumor such as melanoma, head and neck, liver or kidney cancer. The V gene is TRBV2, the J gene TRBJ2-1; 9 nucleotides align to TRBD2. The CDR3 DNA sequence: TGTGCCAGCAGTGAAACGAGCGGGAGGTACATCTCCTACAATGAGCAGTTCTTC. Protein: CASSETSGRYISYNEQFF.